These 15 T cell receptor beta chains came from one sample sequenced in a study of read filtering for tumor transcriptome and immune sequencing. This library used 300 to 450 ng RNA and molecular barcoded adaptors spanning alpha/delta and beta/gamma chains. TCRdb passed the reads through MiXCR, listing each CDR3 protein once. The sample contains around 50,000 distinct CDR3 sequences, 20% to 25% of which appear only once. Sequenced input: a population of CD138-negative cells sorted from bone marrow. Every receptor here comes from a donor at least 40 years old with multiple myeloma.

This clonotype was counted many times. The chain joins TRBV20-1 to TRBJ2-2; D gene unclear. The CDR3 sequence is 13 residues long. Trimming stripped 1 base from V and 0 bases from J, with 3 bases between. Looked up from germline, CDR1 is DFQATT and CDR2 is SNEGSKA (reference sequence). CDR3 residues: CSARGANTGELFF. CDR3 bases: TGCAGTGCTAGAGGCGCGAACACCGGGGAGCTGTTTTTT.

The table lists this clonotype with a few counts. J is TRBJ2-7 and V is TRBV20-1; TRBD1 matches 8 bases. Per germline, CDR1 DFQATT and CDR2 SNEGSKA (reference sequence). The CDR3 sequence is 13 residues long. Losses at the gene ends were 4 bases for V and 6 bases for J; bases not matched to a gene: 8. In nucleotides, the CDR3 is TGCAGTGCTATAGGTACCGGGACAGGCGAGCAGTACTTC. Translation gives CSAIGTGTGEQYF.

This clonotype was seen many times. The chain links TRBV20-1 to TRBJ2-7, with TRBD1 identical over 9 bases. The V segment lost 6 bases and the J segment 2 bases; nucleotides outside the gene matches: 5. CDR1 is DFQATT, CDR2 SNEGSKA, per germline (reference sequence). The CDR3 has 13 amino acids. The CDR3 nucleotides read TGCAGTGCCGAACAGGGGGCTACCTACGAGCAGTACTTC. This translates into CSAEQGATYEQYF.

This clonotype has a count of ten or more. Compared with germline, one end of the junction differs, possibly owing to a read error. The chain couples TRBV5-1 to TRBJ1-1, with D perhaps matching TRBD1 (6 bases). The germline V gene encodes CDR1 SGHRS and CDR2 YFSETQ. The CDR3 extends over 15 amino acids. The CDR3 loop reads CASSLSGQMNTEAFF. The CDR3 nucleotides are TGTGCCAGCAGCTTAAGCGGACAGATGAACACTGAAGCTTTCTTT.

This clonotype was found many times. The rearrangement joins TRBV19 to TRBJ2-3; 7 bases match TRBD1. Germline V gives CDR1 LNHDA, CDR2 SQIVND (reference sequence). The V gene end was trimmed by 4 bases and the J gene end by 2 bases; junction bases not matched to a gene: 3. The CDR3 loop spans 14 amino acids. CDR3 coding DNA: TGTGCCAGTAGTAAGGGGGCGACCACAGATACGCAGTATTTT. The encoded protein is CASSKGATTDTQYF.

This clonotype was seen a few times. Since a much larger clone is just one base distant, this may be a read error. Since the CDR3 does not end with the conserved phenylalanine or tryptophan, this likely comes from a read error. This sequence joins TRBV29-1 and TRBJ2-7; D is perhaps TRBD1 (7 bases). The ends were cut back, 4 bases at V and 3 bases at J, with 19 bases in the middle. Germline assignment: CDR1 SQVTM and CDR2 ANQGSEA. The CDR3 runs to 15 residues. DNA for the CDR3: TGCAGCGTTGGGACCGGGACAGCGGGCTACTACGAGCAGTACCTC. Translated: CSVGTGTAGYYEQYL.

This clonotype was found many times. The V call is TRBV18, the J call TRBJ2-1, with 9 positions matching TRBD2. V gave up 2 bases and J gave up 7 bases; unmatched junction bases: 6. CDR3 length: 15 residues. Germline V gene lookup returns CDR1 KGHSH and CDR2 LQKENI. The CDR3 reads CASSPRSGGTNEQFF. The CDR3 DNA is TGTGCCAGCTCACCAAGAAGCGGGGGGACAAATGAGCAGTTCTTC.

Concerning this clonotype itself: Possible read error: a much larger clone is one base away. The chain links TRBV28 to TRBJ1-5; tentatively, D is TRBD1 (5 bases). CDR1 is MDHEN, CDR2 SYDVKM, per germline. With 6 bases removed from V and 5 bases from J, the gap between germline ends came to 14 bases. The CDR3 length is 14 residues. In DNA form, the CDR3 reads TGTGCCAGCAGCTGCATTCTGGGGCATCAGCCCCAGCATTTT. Protein sequence: CASSCILGHQPQHF.

On this clonotype itself: One base away lies a much larger clone, so this may be a sequencing read error. This chain joins TRBV5-1 and TRBJ2-2, with TRBD2 matching over 11 bases. Per the germline V gene, CDR1 is SGHRS and CDR2 is YFSETQ. This CDR3 comprises 16 residues. As DNA, the CDR3 is TGCGTCAGCAGCCCCCTAGCGGGGGGGAACACCGGGGAGCTGTTTTTT. It translates to CVSSPLAGGNTGELFF.

The gene calls are TRBV7-2 and TRBJ1-1; no firm D call. The V gene lost 1 base and the J gene lost 6 bases, with 9 bases spanning the gap. Germline CDR1 is SGHTA and CDR2 is FQGNSA. The CDR3 is 13 amino acids. CDR3 loop: CASSLVSGAEAFF. The DNA for the CDR3 is TGTGCCAGCAGCTTAGTGTCCGGAGCTGAAGCTTTCTTT.

As regards this clonotype: A much larger clonotype is one base distant, so this may be a read error. V gene TRBV20-1 combines with J gene TRBJ2-7; D is perhaps TRBD2 (6 bases). There are 12 residues in the CDR3. CDR1 and CDR2 from the germline V gene are DFQATT and SNEGSKA (reference sequence). Trimming stripped 1 base from V and 6 bases from J, with 10 bases between. The CDR3 nucleotides read TGCAGTGCTAGAGCTAGCGCAGGCGAGCAGTACTTC. It encodes CSARASAGEQYF.

This clonotype appeared many times. The chain joins TRBV28 to TRBJ1-2; weak D call: TRBD1 (5 bases). This CDR3 contains 12 residues. The V and J ends lost 7 bases and 2 bases respectively, with 8 bases between them. Germline loops: CDR1 MDHEN, CDR2 SYDVKM. CDR3 region: CASNAGNYGYTF. In DNA form, the CDR3 reads TGTGCCAGCAACGCAGGGAACTATGGCTACACCTTC.

Many counts were recorded for this clonotype. The chain has TRBV7-9 and TRBJ2-2; 12 bases are shared with TRBD2. The CDR3 runs 17 residues. CDR1 is SEHNR, CDR2 FQNEAQ, per germline (reference sequence). The ends lost 4 bases at V and 1 base at J; junction bases unmatched: 4. CDR3 nucleotide sequence: TGTGCCAGCAGCTCCCCTAGCGGGAGGGGGAACACCGGGGAGCTGTTTTTT. Its protein product is CASSSPSGRGNTGELFF.

The chain uses TRBV20-1 and TRBJ1-1; D call uncertain. The germline V and J ends were trimmed by 4 bases and 1 base, with 10 bases remaining between them. The germline gives CDR1 DFQATT, CDR2 SNEGSKA (reference sequence). CDR3 length: 13 residues. The CDR3 spells CSANGRTNTEAFF. The CDR3 DNA is TGCAGTGCTAATGGTCGGACGAACACTGAAGCTTTCTTT.

The chain uses TRBV7-9 and TRBJ2-1; 9 nucleotides align to TRBD2. The CDR3 extends over 12 amino acids. With 5 bases clipped from V and 16 bases from J, the junction kept 9 bases outside the gene matches. The germline CDR1 and CDR2 sequences are SEHNR and FQNEAQ (reference sequence). The CDR3 here is CASSLGMTSGFF. CDR3 DNA sequence: TGTGCCAGCAGCCTAGGGATGACTAGCGGATTCTTC.